Listed below are T cell receptor beta chains from one sample, sequenced in a study of CD8+ T cells in alopecia areata. The protocol was immunoSEQ multiplex PCR, while the TCRdb copy is restricted to in-frame clones and leaves out a portion. Of under 75,000 clones listed, roughly 44% are singletons. Sequenced material: CD8+ T cells sorted from blood, taken at week 0. Every receptor here comes from a human donor with alopecia areata. CDR3s include the opening cysteine and the closing phenylalanine or tryptophan. A D gene is named only where the DNA matches it firmly. Not every row has a clone size; where given, it reads once, few, many or a size class.

CDR3nt | CDR3aa | v_gene | abundance | d_gene | j_gene
TGCGCCAGCAGCCAAGAACAGAATTTCCCCTACGAGCAGTACTTC | CASSQEQNFPYEQYF | TRBV7-9 | NA | NA | TRBJ2-7
TGCAGCGTTGAAGAGGCACGGCCGGCCTCCCACGAGCAGTACTTC | CSVEEARPASHEQYF | TRBV29-1 | few | NA | TRBJ2-7
TGTGCCAGTAGTATAGCCGAACGCGGGGAGCTGTTTTTT | CASSIAERGELFF | TRBV19 | NA | NA | TRBJ2-2
TGTGCCAGCAGCTTAGGGGGTAGCGGGAGCTCCTACAATGAGCAGTTCTTC | CASSLGGSGSSYNEQFF | TRBV11-2 | NA | TRBD2 | TRBJ2-1
TGTGCCAGCAGCGTAAAGGATACCCGGGAGCAGTACTTC | CASSVKDTREQYF | TRBV11-2 | NA | NA | TRBJ2-7
TGCAGCGTGGCAGACATGATAACCTACGAGCAGTACTTC | CSVADMITYEQYF | TRBV29-1 | NA | NA | TRBJ2-7
TGCAGCGGATGTTGGGGGGACACCGGGGAGCTGTTTTTT | CSGCWGDTGELFF | TRBV29-1 | NA | NA | TRBJ2-2
TGTGCCAGCAGCATCCTCGGGACAGGGAACTCCTACGAGCAGTACTTC | CASSILGTGNSYEQYF | TRBV2 | NA | TRBD1 | TRBJ2-7
TGTGCCAGCAGCTTGGGACTATTACAGTTCTTC | CASSLGLLQFF | TRBV7-2 | NA | TRBD2 | TRBJ2-1
TGTGCCAGCGGGAGGACCTCCTACAATGAGCAGTTCTTC | CASGRTSYNEQFF | TRBV11-2 | many | NA | TRBJ2-1
TGTGCCAGCAGTTTATCGGGACTAGCGGGGGGGGAGACCCAGTACTTC | CASSLSGLAGGETQYF | TRBV28 | few | TRBD2 | TRBJ2-5
TGTGCCAGCAGTGTCGGGACAGGGTGGCAGTACTTC | CASSVGTGWQYF | TRBV25-1 | NA | TRBD1 | TRBJ2-7
TGTGCCAGCAGATACGACAGTAGCTCCTACAATGAGCAGTTCTTC | CASRYDSSSYNEQFF | TRBV25-1 | few | NA | TRBJ2-1
TGTGCCAGCAGCGAACAGGGGAACGGGGAGACCCAGTACTTC | CASSEQGNGETQYF | TRBV5-4 | NA | TRBD1 | TRBJ2-5
TGTGCCAGCAGGCGGGGGGAAAACCAAGAGACCCAGTACTTC | CASRRGENQETQYF | TRBV28 | NA | TRBD2 | TRBJ2-5
TGTGCCAGCAGTTCGGGACAGAGCAATCAGCCCCAGCATTTT | CASSSGQSNQPQHF | TRBV6-5 | few | TRBD1 | TRBJ1-5
TGCGCCAGCAGGTACAGTCAAGAGACCCAGTACTTC | CASRYSQETQYF | TRBV5-1 | NA | NA | TRBJ2-5
TGTGCCAGCAGTTTAGGTCCCGCAACAGTCGGAGGTCCCGACTATGGCTACACCTTC | CASSLGPATVGGPDYGYTF | TRBV27 | NA | NA | TRBJ1-2
TGTGCCAGCAGTGAAGAAACGGAGAACACTGAAGCTTTCTTT | CASSEETENTEAFF | TRBV2 | once | NA | TRBJ1-1
TGTGCCAGTGAATGGGTAGGTTACAATGAGCAGTTCTTC | CASEWVGYNEQFF | TRBV7-9 | few | NA | TRBJ2-1
TGCGCCAGCAGCCCCCGGGGGGCCGAGCAGTACTTC | CASSPRGAEQYF | TRBV5-1 | NA | NA | TRBJ2-7
TGTGCCAGCGGGGGACCCATGAACACTGAAGCTTTCTTT | CASGGPMNTEAFF | TRBV19 | NA | NA | TRBJ1-1
TGTGCCAGCAGCTTAGCCGGGACAGGAGAGAATGGCTACACCTTC | CASSLAGTGENGYTF | TRBV7-9 | few | TRBD1 | TRBJ1-2
TGTGCCAGCAGCGACGGGACTAGCCCAATCTACGAGCAGTACTTC | CASSDGTSPIYEQYF | TRBV9 | few | TRBD2 | TRBJ2-7
TGCGCCAGCAGCCAGGGACAGCCGACCGAGCAGTACTTC | CASSQGQPTEQYF | TRBV5-1 | few | TRBD1 | TRBJ2-7
TGTGCCAGTAGTGATCCGGGGGGTTTCTACGAGCAGTACTTC | CASSDPGGFYEQYF | TRBV19 | few | TRBD2 | TRBJ2-7
TGCGCCAGCAGCGGGACAGGGCTCACCGGGGAGCTGTTTTTT | CASSGTGLTGELFF | TRBV5-1 | NA | TRBD1 | TRBJ2-2
TGCGCCAGCAGTCAATGGATTTCCGGGACAGGATCGGTGGAGCAGTACTTC | CASSQWISGTGSVEQYF | TRBV23-1 | NA | TRBD1 | TRBJ2-7
TGTGCCAGCAGCTTCGTCGGTCCGTACGAGCAGTACTTC | CASSFVGPYEQYF | TRBV5-6 | NA | NA | TRBJ2-7
TGTGCCTGGAGTGTACCCGAGGTCAACTATGGCTACACCTTC | CAWSVPEVNYGYTF | TRBV30 | NA | NA | TRBJ1-2
TGTGCCAGCAGCCCCACGGGGACCACTGAAGCTTTCTTT | CASSPTGTTEAFF | TRBV6-5 | NA | NA | TRBJ1-1
TGTGCCAGCAGTGGAGAGATAGGAGCTAACTATGGCTACACCTTC | CASSGEIGANYGYTF | TRBV6-1 | NA | NA | TRBJ1-2
TGTGCCAGCAGCGTACTACAGGGTACGCAGTATTTT | CASSVLQGTQYF | TRBV9 | NA | NA | TRBJ2-3
TGTGCCACCCAGGGCTATGGCTACACCTTC | CATQGYGYTF | TRBV25-1 | NA | NA | TRBJ1-2
TGTGCCAGCAGTTTAGAGGGCAGGGGGTACGGGGAGCAGTACTTC | CASSLEGRGYGEQYF | TRBV28 | once | TRBD1 | TRBJ2-7
TGTGCCAGTAGTATTGGGGGAGTCTCCGAGCAGTACTTC | CASSIGGVSEQYF | TRBV19 | once | NA | TRBJ2-7
TGTGCCAGCAGACTTGGCGAGGAAGCTTTCTTT | CASRLGEEAFF | TRBV25-1 | few | NA | TRBJ1-1
TGCAGTACTAGCTTCCAAAACATTCAGTACTTC | CSTSFQNIQYF | TRBV20-1 | NA | NA | TRBJ2-4
TGCAGCGTGGTATTACGGGACACCGAAGAGACCCAGTACTTC | CSVVLRDTEETQYF | TRBV29-1 | few | NA | TRBJ2-5
TGTGCCAGCAGTGAAGGGACAGAGAATCAGCCCCAGCATTTT | CASSEGTENQPQHF | TRBV6-1 | few | NA | TRBJ1-5
TGTGCCAGCAGCTTCTGGGGGAGCTACAATGAGCAGTTCTTC | CASSFWGSYNEQFF | TRBV2 | NA | NA | TRBJ2-1
TGCAGCGTTGTGGCAGTTCGGGAGACCCAGTACTTC | CSVVAVRETQYF | TRBV29-1 | NA | NA | TRBJ2-5
TGTGCCAGCAGTTATACAGGGACAGGGGCCCTCGAGCAGTACTTC | CASSYTGTGALEQYF | TRBV28 | NA | TRBD1 | TRBJ2-7
TGCGCCAGCAGCCACCTAGACACGATGAACACTGAAGCTTTCTTT | CASSHLDTMNTEAFF | TRBV4-1 | NA | NA | TRBJ1-1
TGCGCCAGCTACTCCCGATGGAGCGGCCAAGAGACCCAGTACTTC | CASYSRWSGQETQYF | TRBV5-1 | NA | NA | TRBJ2-5
TGTGCCAGCAGTGTGGCCCGTTACACCGGGGAGCTGTTTTTT | CASSVARYTGELFF | TRBV27 | few | NA | TRBJ2-2
TGTGCCAGCAGTTTCAGGGGAGATACGCAGTATTTT | CASSFRGDTQYF | TRBV27 | NA | NA | TRBJ2-3
TGCGCCAGCAGTCAAACAGGGGACCCTGGAAACACCATATATTTT | CASSQTGDPGNTIYF | TRBV23-1 | NA | TRBD1 | TRBJ1-3
TGTGCCAGCAGCTTAGAAAGCGGACCCTGGTACCAAGAGACCCAGTACTTC | CASSLESGPWYQETQYF | TRBV9 | few | NA | TRBJ2-5
TGTGCCAGTAAAGACGGGGGAATTCAGTACTTC | CASKDGGIQYF | TRBV27 | few | NA | TRBJ2-7
TGCGCCAGCAGCCAGGTGTCGGCGTGGGGGGACGCCTACGAGCAGTACTTC | CASSQVSAWGDAYEQYF | TRBV4-1 | NA | NA | TRBJ2-7
TGTGCCACCAGCAGAGTAGGGGCGGCCTACAATGAGCAGTTCTTC | CATSRVGAAYNEQFF | TRBV15 | NA | NA | TRBJ2-1